These T cell receptor beta chains were read from a single sample in a study of ipilimumab plus nivolumab after autologous stem cell transplantation. TCRdb's table, derived via immunoSEQ multiplex PCR, lists solely in-frame clones and lacks some. The table includes tens of thousands of clones, around 80% detected once. Sequencing was performed on PBMCs, taken in a trial of ipilimumab plus nivolumab as post-transplant consolidation. The receptors stem from a male donor with diffuse large B-cell lymphoma. The CDR3 runs from the conserved cysteine through the conserved F or W. The D gene is left open where the match is weak. Size is stated for part of the rows, as once, few or many counts, or as a class when the clone is expanded.

NA	TRBV11-2	NA	TRBJ2-2	TGTGCCAGCAGCTTAGAGCGTGGGGCCGGGGAGCTGTTTTTT	CASSLERGAGELFF
NA	TRBV7-6	NA	TRBJ1-1	TGTGCCAGCAGCCCAGGACAGAACACTGAAGCTTTCTTT	CASSPGQNTEAFF
TRBD1	TRBV9	few	TRBJ2-3	TGTGCCAGCAGCGCCACAGGGGGGACAGTACTAACAGACACGCAGTATTTT	CASSATGGTVLTDTQYF
NA	TRBV25-1	NA	TRBJ1-4	TGTGCCAGCAGTGAATACGGCCGTAATGAAAAACTGTTTTTT	CASSEYGRNEKLFF
TRBD1	TRBV27	NA	TRBJ1-1	TGTGCCAGCAGGGGTACAGGGGTAACTGAAGCTTTCTTT	CASRGTGVTEAFF
NA	TRBV29-1	NA	TRBJ1-5	TGCAGCGTTCGGGACACCGATAGCAATCAGCCCCAGCATTTT	CSVRDTDSNQPQHF
TRBD2	TRBV2	NA	TRBJ2-7	TGTGCCAGCAGTGAATTTAGCGGGGAGCAGTACTTC	CASSEFSGEQYF
NA	TRBV5-4	few	TRBJ2-7	TGTGCCAGCAGCTTGGATAGCGGCTTCTACGAGCAGTACTTC	CASSLDSGFYEQYF
NA	TRBV7-2	NA	TRBJ1-2	TGTGCCAGCAGCCCCCCGGGGGCCTATGGCTACACCTTC	CASSPPGAYGYTF
NA	TRBV7-2	NA	TRBJ1-1	TGTGCCAGCAGCCGACGGCGGCAGAACACTGAAGCTTTCTTT	CASSRRRQNTEAFF
NA	TRBV7-9	NA	TRBJ2-3	TGTGCCAGCAGCTTTTCTTTATCGGAGGGGTATTTT	CASSFSLSEGYF
NA	TRBV27	few	TRBJ1-1	TGTGCCAGCAGTTTATTTCAGGGGTTGACTGAAGCTTTCTTT	CASSLFQGLTEAFF
NA	TRBV5-1	NA	TRBJ2-3	TGCGCCAGCAGCTCTGGGGTTTCCACAGATACGCAGTATTTT	CASSSGVSTDTQYF
NA	TRBV18	NA	TRBJ2-1	TGTGCCAGCTCACCTCTCCCCACCTACAATGAGCAGTTCTTC	CASSPLPTYNEQFF
TRBD2	TRBV6-6	once	TRBJ2-7	TGTGCCAGCAGGCCACTGAGTGCGGGGGGCGACGAGCAGTACTTC	CASRPLSAGGDEQYF